This T cell receptor beta chain came from a study of monozygotic twins with inflammatory bowel disease. Using the 5' RACE reads, TCRdb records one entry per CDR3 protein without DNA. The sample table sets out around 410,000 distinct CDR3 sequences. The CDR3 loop spans 14 amino acids. The germline gives CDR1 WNHNN, CDR2 SYGVQD (reference sequence). The chain is built from TRBV10-1 and TRBJ1-1; as DNA is missing, the TRBD1 call by TCRdb cannot be tested. The specimen sequenced was blood. This sequence originates from a human donor with ulcerative colitis or Crohn's disease, or a healthy co-twin of an affected twin (not recorded which). The CDR3 here is CASSTGTGQAGAFF.